One and the same sample provided the 30 T cell receptor beta chains below, sequenced in a study of OX40 agonist ivuxolimab in advanced cancers. The method was immunoSEQ multiplex PCR; TCRdb's version includes in-frame clones alone and lacks a portion of them. This repertoire shows some 68,000 clones, 85% to 90% found once; its top ten account for more than 10%. The sequences come from CD4+ or CD8+ T cells sorted from blood, collected in a trial of the OX40 agonist ivuxolimab. All receptors come from an adult with an advanced solid tumor such as melanoma, head and neck, liver or kidney cancer.

The chain recombines TRBV19 with TRBJ2-1; possibly TRBD2 for D (5 bases). The CDR3 length is 14 residues. In germline, CDR1 is LNHDA, CDR2 SQIVND (reference sequence). Trimming cost V 6 bases and J 9 bases, with 18 bases left between them. The CDR3 DNA is TGTGCCAGTAGGGTTGGGAGAAGGGCGGGTGAGCAGTTCTTC. Its translation is CASRVGRRAGEQFF.

The chain combines TRBV28 with TRBJ1-2, with 8 bases that match TRBD1. CDR3 length equals 14 residues. Germline values: CDR1 MDHEN, CDR2 SYDVKM. With V trimmed by 6 bases and J by 3 bases, 6 bases remained unmatched. The CDR3 is CASRGSTGDYGYTF. The CDR3 coding sequence is TGTGCCAGCAGGGGATCGACAGGGGACTATGGCTACACCTTC.

The chain recombines TRBV9 with TRBJ2-3; D is unresolved. The CDR3 sequence is 13 residues long. V shed 0 bases and J shed 6 bases, with 8 bases lying between them. CDR1 is SGDLS and CDR2 is YYNGEE in the germline V gene. The CDR3 DNA reads as TGTGCCAGCAGCGTAGCTTCCGTGGATACGCAGTATTTT. Its translation is CASSVASVDTQYF.

This chain uses TRBV5-1 with TRBJ2-5; TRBD2 is a possible D gene (6 bases). Germline V CDR1 and CDR2: SGHRS, YFSETQ. This CDR3 contains 14 residues. The ends were cut back, 0 bases at V and 5 bases at J, with 11 bases in the middle. The CDR3 loop reads CASSLAVGGETQYF. CDR3 DNA: TGCGCCAGCAGCTTGGCAGTTGGGGGGGAGACCCAGTACTTC. Full variable domain (remainder filled in from reference TRBV5-1 and TRBJ2-5): KAGVTQTPRYLIKTRGQQVTLSCSPISGHRSVSWYQQTPGQGLQFLFEYFSETQRNKGNFPGRFSGRQFSNSRSEMNVSTLELGDSALYLCASSLAVGGETQYFGPGTRLLVL.

V and J are TRBV15 and TRBJ2-7, with D possibly TRBD1 on 5 matching bases. Deletions cut 5 bases from V and 0 bases from J, with 14 bases between. CDR3 length equals 15 residues. The germline V gene has CDR1 LNHNV and CDR2 YYDKDF (reference sequence). In DNA form, the CDR3 reads TGTGCCACCAGCCATGGACGGACAAGCTCCTACGAGCAGTACTTC. Translating it yields CATSHGRTSSYEQYF.

The rearrangement uses TRBV5-6 and TRBJ2-7; 10 bases map to TRBD1. CDR1 is SGHDT, CDR2 YYEEEE, per germline. The CDR3 sequence is 14 residues long. Losses at the gene ends were 6 bases for V and 7 bases for J; bases not matched to a gene: 10. This CDR3 is CASNRGQGMREQYF. The CDR3 nucleotides read TGTGCCAGCAATCGGGGACAGGGGATGCGAGAGCAGTACTTC.

This clone was recorded once. The V and J genes are TRBV9 and TRBJ1-1; TRBD1 matches 7 bases. The CDR3 sequence is 16 residues long. CDR1 is SGDLS and CDR2 is YYNGEE in the germline V gene. V was pared by 1 base and J by 1 base, with 7 bases of the junction left unmatched. The CDR3 DNA sequence: TGTGCCAGCAGCGTACACCCCGACAGGGCGAACACTGAAGCTTTCTTT. The encoded protein is CASSVHPDRANTEAFF.

V is TRBV4-2 and J is TRBJ2-5; 8 bases map to TRBD2. The CDR3 spans 15 residues. In germline, CDR1 is LGHNA, CDR2 YNFKEQ. Trimming at V came to 1 base and at J to 1 base, leaving 2 bases not matched to a gene. The chain's CDR3 is CASSQVGLAQETQYF. CDR3 DNA: TGTGCCAGCAGCCAAGTAGGACTAGCCCAAGAGACCCAGTACTTC.

About this clone: A read error may account for a junction end that differs from germline. The chain recombines TRBV6-5 with TRBJ1-2; D gene ambiguous. Germline CDR1 MNHEY, CDR2 SVGAGI. This CDR3 region has 16 residues. CDR3 nucleotide sequence: TGTGCCAGCAGTTACCAGATAGTCCCCCCTACGATATCACTCTCCTTC. It specifies CASSYQIVPPTISLSF.

This chain connects TRBV4-1 to TRBJ2-4, with D uncertain. This CDR3 comprises 14 residues. Germline V lookup: CDR1 MGHRA, CDR2 YSYEKL. The V gene lost 0 bases and the J gene lost 1 base, with 4 bases spanning the gap. CDR3 nucleotides: TGCGCCAGCAGCCAAGAGAAGGCCAAAAACATTCAGTACTTC. Translation: CASSQEKAKNIQYF.

The V and J genes are TRBV5-6 and TRBJ2-3; TRBD2 agrees at 8 bases. Germline V gene lookup returns CDR1 SGHDT and CDR2 YYEEEE. The CDR3 consists of 17 residues. J lost 1 base, V lost 0 bases, and 7 bases had no gene match. The DNA for the CDR3 is TGTGCCAGCAGCTTGGCCTACGGTAGCGGGGGCACAGATACGCAGTATTTT. This sequence encodes CASSLAYGSGGTDTQYF.

V is TRBV6-1 and J is TRBJ1-1; D gene ambiguous. The V end lost 7 bases, the J end lost 0 bases, and 12 bases lay between the germline ends. The CDR3 contains 14 residues. Germline values: CDR1 MNHNS, CDR2 SASEGT. The CDR3 DNA sequence: TGTGCCAGCACCTTACATGGGTTGAACACTGAAGCTTTCTTT. This encodes CASTLHGLNTEAFF.

This clone is a singleton in its sample. This rearrangement joins TRBV5-1 to TRBJ1-2, with a tentative D call TRBD1 (5 bases). V was pared by 4 bases and J by 4 bases, with 17 bases between. Germline V CDR1 and CDR2: SGHRS, YFSETQ. The CDR3 covers 15 residues. CDR3 amino acids: CASSAGDGSSYGYTF. The CDR3 nucleotides are TGCGCCAGCAGCGCGGGGGACGGATCCTCCTATGGCTACACCTTC.

V is TRBV7-9 and J is TRBJ1-5; D gene unclear. Trimming removed 5 bases at V and 7 bases at J, with 12 bases between. The V gene's germline CDR1 is SEHNR and CDR2 FQNEAQ (reference sequence). There are 13 residues in the CDR3. The CDR3, as DNA: TGTGCCAGCAGCCGTGGAGGGTTGCAGCCCCAGCATTTT. It is translated as CASSRGGLQPQHF.

V usage is TRBV10-3 and J usage is TRBJ2-5, with D possibly being TRBD1 (5 bases). The germline V and J ends were trimmed by 10 bases and 1 base, with 10 bases remaining between them. This CDR3 spans 12 amino acids. The germline V gene encodes CDR1 ENHRY and CDR2 SYGVKD. DNA for the CDR3: TGTGCCACCGCAGGGTTCCAAGAGACCCAGTACTTC. Encoded protein: CATAGFQETQYF.

The CDR3 here is CASSLGGGEGAYEQYF. Written as DNA, the CDR3 is TGTGCCAGCAGTTTGGGGGGTGGCGAAGGGGCCTACGAGCAGTACTTC. The V gene is TRBV28, the J gene TRBJ2-7; D perhaps matches TRBD2 (6 bases). The CDR3 has 16 residues. V was cut by 3 bases and J by 2 bases, with 17 bases left in between. Germline V CDR1 and CDR2: MDHEN, SYDVKM.

The chain employs TRBV5-1 and TRBJ2-5, with TRBD2 identical over 9 bases. Germline V lookup: CDR1 SGHRS, CDR2 YFSETQ. CDR3 length: 16 residues. V was pared by 0 bases and J by 1 base, with 4 bases of the junction left unmatched. For the CDR3, the DNA is TGCGCCAGCAGCTTGGCGGGTAGCGGGAGCCAAGAGACCCAGTACTTC. Its protein product is CASSLAGSGSQETQYF.

This clone turned up a few times. The chain combines TRBV20-1 with TRBJ1-1; 10 bases are shared with TRBD1. The V gene's germline CDR1 is DFQATT and CDR2 SNEGSKA (reference sequence). The length of the CDR3 is 11 residues. Trimming cost V 7 bases and J 5 bases; bases outside gene matches: 1. The DNA of the CDR3 is TGCAGTGGGGACAGGGGTACTGAAGCTTTCTTT. Translation gives CSGDRGTEAFF.

This chain links TRBV2 with TRBJ1-2; D possibly corresponds to TRBD1 (5 bases). V lost 4 bases and J 2 bases, leaving 8 bases between the germline ends. Germline V CDR1 and CDR2: SNHLY, FYNNEI. This CDR3 region has 13 residues. As DNA, the CDR3 is TGTGCCAGCAGTGTTGCAGGGAACTATGGCTACACCTTC. Its protein is CASSVAGNYGYTF. The variable domain in full, with the rest retrieved from reference TRBV2 and TRBJ1-2, is EPEVTQTPSHQVTQMGQEVILRCVPISNHLYFYWYRQILGQKVEFLVSFYNNEISEKSEIFDDQFSVERPDGSNFTLKIRSTKLEDSAMYFCASSVAGNYGYTFGSGTRLTVV.

In its sample, this clone was seen once. At one end the junction does not follow the germline gene, possibly because of a read error. V and J are TRBV7-7 and TRBJ2-5; 7 bases are shared with TRBD1. The CDR3 has 13 residues. Germline V gene sequence: CDR1 SSHAT, CDR2 FNYEAQ (reference sequence). Here the CDR3 reads CASSRRQGETQYF. In DNA, the CDR3 is TGTGCTAGCAGCAGAAGACAGGGAGAGACCCAGTACTTC.

The CDR3 coding sequence is TGTGCCAGTAGTACCCTTTTCCAGGGAAGCAATCAGCCCCAGCATTTT. Translation gives CASSTLFQGSNQPQHF. The rearrangement links TRBV19 to TRBJ1-5, with D possibly being TRBD1 (5 bases). Germline loops: CDR1 LNHDA, CDR2 SQIVND (reference sequence). This CDR3 region has 16 residues. V was clipped by 4 bases and J by 1 base, with 14 bases between them.

This chain uses TRBV6-5 with TRBJ2-1, with TRBD1 identical over 10 bases. J lost 6 bases, V lost 10 bases, and 9 bases had no gene match. Germline V gene lookup returns CDR1 MNHEY and CDR2 SVGAGI. The CDR3 length is 14 residues. The CDR3 DNA is TGTGCCACCAGGGGACAGGGGTCTGGCAATGAGCAGTTCTTC. Encoded protein: CATRGQGSGNEQFF.

This chain links TRBV5-4 with TRBJ1-4, with 10 bases matching TRBD1. The V segment lost 4 bases and the J segment 0 bases; nucleotides outside the gene matches: 9. Germline CDR1 is SGHNT and CDR2 is YYREEE (reference sequence). This CDR3 contains 18 residues. For the CDR3, the DNA is TGTGCCAGCAGCCCGGGACAGGGGCGCATAACAACTAATGAAAAACTGTTTTTT. Protein sequence: CASSPGQGRITTNEKLFF.

The rearrangement uses TRBV19 and TRBJ2-2, with D perhaps assigned TRBD1 or TRBD2 (5 bases each). The germline gives CDR1 LNHDA, CDR2 SQIVND (reference sequence). The CDR3 is 16 amino acids. V lost 8 bases and J 4 bases, leaving 20 bases between the germline ends. Written as DNA, the CDR3 is TGTGCCAGTTATATGTTCGGGGACGGCCTCACCGGGGAGCTGTTTTTT. Amino acids: CASYMFGDGLTGELFF.

This clone was picked up one time. The rearrangement links TRBV5-4 to TRBJ1-6, with no clear D. Germline-derived CDR1 and CDR2 are SGHNT and YYREEE (reference sequence). V was pared by 4 bases and J by 6 bases, with 11 bases between. The CDR3 length is 14 residues. CDR3 coding DNA: TGTGCCAGCAGCATGGCCGTAACTAATTCACCCCTCCACTTT. Translating it yields CASSMAVTNSPLHF.

This chain links TRBV7-2 with TRBJ1-2; weak D call: TRBD1 (5 bases). The V end lost 5 bases, the J end lost 6 bases, and 19 bases lay between the germline ends. This CDR3 has 15 residues. Germline V gene sequence: CDR1 SGHTA, CDR2 FQGNSA. The CDR3 coding sequence is TGTGCCAGCAGCAGGGAGAGGGGTGGATGGGATGGCTACACCTTC. This encodes CASSRERGGWDGYTF.

The chain carries TRBV29-1 and TRBJ1-4, with TRBD1 as a possible D gene (5 bases). The ends were cut back, 7 bases at V and 8 bases at J, with 20 bases in the middle. Germline CDR1 SQVTM, CDR2 ANQGSEA. There are 14 residues in the CDR3. This CDR3 reads CSGRGSFGEEKLFF. As DNA, the CDR3 is TGCAGCGGGAGGGGTAGTTTCGGCGAGGAAAAACTGTTTTTT.

The DNA for the CDR3 is TGTGCCAGCAGCTTAAGAGGGGAGCAGTACTTC. This codes for CASSLRGEQYF. The chain combines TRBV2 with TRBJ2-7, with a tentative D call TRBD2 (5 bases). CDR1 is SNHLY, CDR2 FYNNEI, per germline. CDR3 length: 11 residues. Trimming shortened V by 6 bases and J by 7 bases, and 10 bases separated the two germline ends.

The CDR3 protein is CASSLLAGVRENEQFF. The CDR3 DNA follows: TGTGCCAGCAGTTTGTTGGCGGGAGTAAGGGAGAATGAGCAGTTCTTC. V gene TRBV28 combines with J gene TRBJ2-1; 7 positions match TRBD2. With 3 bases clipped from V and 7 bases from J, the junction kept 12 bases outside the gene matches. Per the germline V gene, CDR1 is MDHEN and CDR2 is SYDVKM. This CDR3 is 16 amino acids long.

This sequence joins TRBV6-5 and TRBJ2-3; 7 nucleotides agree with TRBD2. Germline V gene data show CDR1 as MNHEY and CDR2 as SVGAGI. V lost 5 bases, J lost 14 bases, and 7 bases stayed unmatched. The CDR3 is made up of 11 amino acids. CDR3 sequence (DNA): TGTGCCAGCAGTCCTCCGGGGACTACGTATTTT. This sequence encodes CASSPPGTTYF.